This T cell receptor beta chain was retrieved from a study of monozygotic twins with inflammatory bowel disease. Study results and caveats: Patient-to-patient differences in immunosuppressive treatment may have added variability to the repertoires.

On this clonotype itself: Its antigen remains unknown.

Germline V lookup: CDR1 GTSNPN, CDR2 SVGIG (reference sequence). The CDR3 contains 13 residues. TCRdb re-called the 5' RACE reads; every CDR3 protein appears as one record, without DNA. Its listing shows approximately 330,000 distinct CDR3 sequences. This sequence originates from a human donor with ulcerative colitis or Crohn's disease, or a healthy co-twin of an affected twin (not recorded which). The chain combines TRBV30 with TRBJ2-3; TCRdb proposes TRBD1, but this gene call is untestable without DNA. The sample comprised blood. CDR3 region: CAWSGLRGDTQYF.